The T cell receptor beta chain under discussion was sequenced for a study of cytomegalovirus exposure and HLA in healthy donors. Study overall: Clustering assigned about 76% of the approximately 400 genotyped donors to the Caucasian-associated ancestry cluster. Points from the study as a whole: Associated with cytomegalovirus, according to the listing, were fewer than 200 TCR beta chains. The authors later linked a missense DCLRE1C variant to TCR beta V- and J-gene trimming.

Although they were nominally healthy when sampled, donors likely had unrecorded immune exposures. Regarding this clone: Its specificity is not known.

The trim removed 6 bases at V and 4 bases at J, leaving 8 bases unmatched. The CDR3 has 15 amino acids. Germline CDR1 is LNHDA and CDR2 is SQIVND (reference sequence). Researchers ran the PCR with 60 Vbeta and 13 Jbeta primers. Profiled with immunoSEQ multiplex PCR; TCRdb holds only in-frame clones, not every one. Here the sample spans roughly 100,000 clones, about three fifths being singletons. J is TRBJ1-2 and V is TRBV19; 10 bases match TRBD1. The sequence derives from a human donor in good health. The material sequenced was PBMCs. The CDR3 DNA follows: TGTGCCAGTAGATCAGGGGACAGGGGACTCTATGGCTACACCTTC. It codes for CASRSGDRGLYGYTF. The complete variable domain, with remaining parts taken from reference TRBV19 and TRBJ1-2, reads DGGITQSPKYLFRKEGQNVTLSCEQNLNHDAMYWYRQDPGQGLRLIYYSQIVNDFQKGDIAEGYSVSREKKESFPLTVTSAQKNPTAFYLCASRSGDRGLYGYTFGSGTRLTVV.